The present T cell receptor (beta chain) was sequenced within a study of spatial heterogeneity in lung cancer. Study-wide context: Any follow-up PBMC samples that were available went on to be sequenced, and the median time to follow-up was two to three years after resection. Detection consistently captured more beta-chain sequences than alpha-chain sequences. Study-level points and caveats: Ubiquitous expanded tumor TCRs were observed in blood more at resection than follow-up.

Each molecule of TCR cDNA was tagged with one unique molecular identifier. MiXCR, run by TCRdb on the 5' RACE reads, gives a single entry per CDR3 protein. The sample lists about 120,000 distinct CDR3 sequences; 12% were seen once. The ends lost 3 bases at V and 2 bases at J; junction bases unmatched: 4. This CDR3 spans 15 amino acids. The V gene's germline CDR1 is LNHDA and CDR2 SQIVND (reference sequence). For this clonotype: The antigen is not known.

Time point specified: blood at routine non-recurrence follow-up after resection. Researchers sequenced whole RNA taken from tumor, nontumor lung or frozen PBMC without sorting. The sequence was obtained from a male donor with early-stage non-small cell lung cancer. The chain combines TRBV19 with TRBJ2-1; 7 bases map to TRBD2. Source: PBMCs, taken at follow-up. The CDR3 reads CASSISTSPYNEQFF. CDR3 in DNA: TGTGCCAGTAGTATTTCGACTAGCCCCTACAATGAGCAGTTCTTC.